This T cell receptor beta chain was recovered during a study of T-cell memory formation after mild COVID-19 (dated by TCRdb to the early 2020s). For context, the study as a whole: Most TCR sequence clusters were specific to one of the two donors. The cohort comprised two young, previously healthy adult volunteers, one female and one male. Longitudinal TCRalpha and TCRbeta repertoire sequencing tracked T-cell clones expanding and contracting after mild COVID-19 in a couple of donors.

Sequencing was carried out with an Illumina NovaSeq 6000. cDNA libraries for TCRalpha and TCRbeta were prepared by 5'RACE using constant-segment primers, with sample barcodes and unique molecular identifiers added. Trizol reagent was used to extract RNA from every sample. The libraries were amplified in two PCR steps, and the second step added a second sample barcode and Illumina TruSeq adapters. The libraries were sequenced on an Illumina NovaSeq using 2 x 150 bp paired-end reads. The study's processing was this. Reads were demultiplexed and collapsed into UMI-guided consensus sequences with migec v1.2.7. Using mixcr v2.1.11, UMI consensuses were aligned to TRA and TRB V and J templates and then assembled into clonotypes. A clonotype was counted as expanded or contracted only if both edgeR and NoisET called the change significant, with noise models trained on biological replicates. For edgeR calls, a false discovery rate-adjusted p below 0.01 and a log2 fold-change threshold of 1 were applied. As an exploratory analysis of dynamics, max-normalized trajectories of the 1000 most abundant clonotypes were examined by PCA with hierarchical clustering. Separately sequenced CD4+ and CD8+ repertoires were used to assign a CD4 or CD8 phenotype to each responding clone. The public reads were reprocessed in TCRdb via fastp at Q25 and MiXCR, keeping in-frame beta chains. Entries are consolidated by CDR3 protein sequence, retaining the most common genes and DNA. None of the V and J calls come from the authors' own analysis; TCRdb made them. The sample has 100,000 to 150,000 distinct CDR3 sequences on record, around 6.3% of them singletons. Over 2% of the sample belongs to the ten largest clones.

Overall study results and their limits: Whether the second-wave clones peaking on day 37 were SARS-CoV-2 specific was not confirmed. The study included only a couple of mild cases, and larger cohorts that include severe cases with pre-infection samples were judged to be necessary. Some responding clones were detected in pre-infection memory, suggesting pre-existing cross-reactive memory T cells joined the SARS-CoV-2 response. Contracting CD4+ clones were found mainly in CM and EM memory subsets, while CD8+ clones were enriched in EMRA. Clones that contracted from day 15 to 85 showed balanced CD4/CD8 phenotypes, whereas a second wave of clones that expanded from day 15 to 37 leaned towards CD4+.

This clonotype showed up many times. Its target antigen remains unknown. Base qualities are not recorded, but no much larger clone differs from it by a single base. Ficoll-Paque density gradient centrifugation was the method used to isolate PBMCs. The receptor was isolated from an adult woman who had mild COVID-19 (a few samples of this study predate the infection). The sample titles of this study are shuffled in the database, so cell type and time point are left out; the donor was told from shared clones. Source material: PBMCs or a T cell subset sorted from them (not recorded which).

The CDR3 protein: CASSPGVGRTDTQYF. The sequenced DNA is TGCGCCAGCAGCCCCGGAGTGGGGCGCACAGATACGCAGTATTTT. The V and J genes are TRBV5-1 and TRBJ2-3; tentative D gene TRBD1, with 5 bases matching. Relative to germline, V is 4 bases shorter and J is 1 base shorter, with 13 bases between their ends. From cysteine to phenylalanine, the CDR3 is 15 amino acids long. Only CDR3 DNA is held: 45 bases, read in frame from base 1. Per the germline V gene, SGHRS is the CDR1 and YFSETQ is the CDR2.